These 3 T cell receptor beta chains were all obtained from the same sample, sequenced in a study of blood T cells in healthy people across ages. The second PCR ran about 6 to 11 cycles with a sample-barcoded 5' primer and J-beta primers. In TCRdb, the 5' RACE reads were re-called with MiXCR into one record per CDR3 protein. The sample holds approximately 690,000 distinct CDR3 sequences, about 43% seen once. What was sequenced was blood. Source of these receptors: a man aged 80 or over in good health.

Comment on this clonotype: One junction end disagrees with the germline gene, perhaps due to a read error. The V and J genes are TRBV2 and TRBJ1-2; 7 bases are a match to TRBD1. Germline V gives CDR1 SNHLY, CDR2 FYNNEI. This CDR3 has 12 amino acids. CDR3 coding DNA: TGTACCAGCAGAGCGGACAGGAACGGCTACACCTTC. This translates into CTSRADRNGYTF.

This chain links TRBV15 with TRBJ2-3; a weak D match, TRBD1 (5 bases). The germline V gene has CDR1 LNHNV and CDR2 YYDKDF (reference sequence). V was cut by 0 bases and J by 3 bases, with 10 bases left in between. The CDR3 covers 15 residues. CDR3 in DNA: TGTGCCACCAGCAGAGAGGGGCTAGGGACAGATACGCAGTATTTT. This encodes CATSREGLGTDTQYF.

The sample holds a few counts of this clonotype. The chain carries TRBV5-1 and TRBJ2-7; D is unresolved. The CDR3 is 13 residues long. The germline V gene encodes CDR1 SGHRS and CDR2 YFSETQ. V was trimmed by 3 bases and J by 2 bases, leaving 9 bases between them. DNA for the CDR3: TGCGCCAGCAGCTCCGACGGAGCCTACGAGCAGTACTTC. Translation gives CASSSDGAYEQYF. The variable domain in full, completed from reference TRBV5-1 and TRBJ2-7, reads KAGVTQTPRYLIKTRGQQVTLSCSPISGHRSVSWYQQTPGQGLQFLFEYFSETQRNKGNFPGRFSGRQFSNSRSEMNVSTLELGDSALYLCASSSDGAYEQYFGPGTRLTVT.